What follows are 15 T cell receptor beta chains derived from one specimen sequenced in a study of T cell repertoires in cytomegalovirus infection. TCRdb independently ran MiXCR on the reads; one entry per CDR3 protein. Here the sample spans some 130,000 distinct CDR3 sequences, roughly 9% being singletons. Sequenced: PBMCs. The receptors here all came from a human donor in good health (CMV status not recorded). Some clones in this sample may be carry-over from other donors' samples.

V and J are TRBV19 and TRBJ1-1; perhaps TRBD1 as D (6 bases). Germline V gives CDR1 LNHDA, CDR2 SQIVND (reference sequence). CDR3 size: 15 residues. Trimming removed 3 bases at V and 1 base at J, with 12 bases between. As DNA, the CDR3 is TGTGCCAGTAGTATGCCAGGGGAGTCGAACACTGAAGCTTTCTTT. Its protein is CASSMPGESNTEAFF.

At least ten counts were recorded for this clonotype. CDR3 in amino acids: CASTQGAHSNTEAFF. The CDR3 nucleotides are TGTGCCAGCACCCAGGGGGCTCATTCGAACACTGAAGCTTTCTTT. The chain has TRBV7-2 and TRBJ1-1; 8 bases fit TRBD1. The CDR3 is made up of 15 amino acids. Germline trimming cut 7 bases from V and 1 base from J; bases unmatched to any gene: 8. The germline V gene encodes CDR1 SGHTA and CDR2 FQGNSA.

This clonotype showed up many times. This chain links TRBV28 with TRBJ2-5, with D tentatively TRBD2 (5 bases). This CDR3 is built from 12 residues. Germline values: CDR1 MDHEN, CDR2 SYDVKM. The V end was cut by 6 bases, the J end by 1 base, with 6 bases between. CDR3 in amino acids: CASSGVQETQYF. The DNA for the CDR3 is TGTGCCAGCAGCGGGGTCCAAGAGACCCAGTACTTC.

This clonotype was observed many times. The CDR3 DNA follows: TGTGCCAGCAGTCCGCTAGCGGGGGGTACAGATACGCAGTATTTT. It is translated as CASSPLAGGTDTQYF. The chain combines TRBV12-3 or TRBV12-4 with TRBJ2-3; 11 bases map to TRBD2. The V and J ends lost 5 bases and 3 bases, in that order; junction bases with no gene match: 4. The CDR3 runs 15 residues.

This clonotype was recorded at least ten times. The genes are TRBV2 and TRBJ2-1; maybe TRBD2 (5 bases). This CDR3 is 14 amino acids long. Trimming took off 8 bases at V and 0 bases at J, with 11 bases between the two ends. Looked up from germline, CDR1 is SNHLY and CDR2 is FYNNEI. The CDR3 DNA is TGTGCCAGCCCCGGGGTGAGCTCCTACAATGAGCAGTTCTTC. This sequence encodes CASPGVSSYNEQFF.

This clonotype was counted ten times or more. This chain uses TRBV28 with TRBJ1-2; a weak D match, TRBD1 (5 bases). This CDR3 region has 13 residues. The ends were cut back, 8 bases at V and 0 bases at J, with 10 bases in the middle. CDR1 and CDR2 from the germline V gene are MDHEN and SYDVKM. For the CDR3, the DNA is TGTGCCAGCGGGGGGGGGACTAACTATGGCTACACCTTC. Its protein is CASGGGTNYGYTF.

This clonotype has a count of ten or more. The chain recombines TRBV20-1 with TRBJ2-1; 8 bases line up with TRBD2. The CDR3 is 14 residues long. The ends lost 0 bases at V and 8 bases at J; junction bases unmatched: 6. The germline CDR1 and CDR2 sequences are DFQATT and SNEGSKA (reference sequence). Written as DNA, the CDR3 is TGCAGTGCTAGAGACGGGGGGGCCGTGGATGAGCAGTTCTTC. Its protein product is CSARDGGAVDEQFF.

Many counts were recorded for this clonotype. V and J are TRBV7-3 and TRBJ2-2; 9 bases fit TRBD1. Germline values: CDR1 SGHTA, CDR2 FQGTGA. The CDR3 loop spans 15 amino acids. With V trimmed by 8 bases and J by 1 base, 5 bases remained unmatched. The CDR3 here is CASSRDRVNTGELFF. In DNA form, the CDR3 reads TGTGCCAGCTCCCGGGACAGGGTGAACACCGGGGAGCTGTTTTTT.

At least ten counts were recorded for this clonotype. This chain uses TRBV7-8 with TRBJ1-3, with D perhaps TRBD1 (5 bases). Per germline, CDR1 SGHVS and CDR2 FQNEAQ. The V gene lost 2 bases and the J gene lost 7 bases, with 18 bases spanning the gap. The CDR3 covers 16 residues. The CDR3 loop reads CASSLKARGARNTIYF. Here the CDR3 DNA reads TGTGCCAGCAGCTTAAAGGCAAGGGGCGCGAGGAACACCATATATTTT.

This clonotype has just a few counts. The J gene is TRBJ2-5, the V gene TRBV15; TRBD2 matches 7 bases. Germline V CDR1 and CDR2: LNHNV, YYDKDF (reference sequence). V trimming: 1 base; J trimming: 3 bases; junction bases outside the gene matches: 5. The CDR3 is 15 amino acids. Here the CDR3 DNA reads TGTGCCACCAGCAGAGGGGGGGGGATCGAAGAGACCCAGTACTTC. Amino acid sequence: CATSRGGGIEETQYF.

This clonotype was counted at least ten times. The rearrangement uses TRBV12-3 or TRBV12-4 and TRBJ1-3; D ambiguous. This CDR3 has 16 residues. Trimming removed 6 bases at V and 0 bases at J, with 15 bases between. This CDR3 is CASSLMGGSSGNTIYF. The CDR3, as DNA: TGTGCCAGCAGCCTCATGGGCGGGAGCTCTGGAAACACCATATATTTT.

V is TRBV4-2 and J is TRBJ1-1; D remains unclear. V was clipped by 4 bases and J by 11 bases, with 17 bases between them. The CDR3 consists of 13 residues. Looked up from germline, CDR1 is LGHNA and CDR2 is YNFKEQ. CDR3 nucleotide sequence: TGTGCCAGCAGCCGTGACGGGAGTCCGGCGGCTTTCTTT. It translates to CASSRDGSPAAFF.

This clonotype was seen repeatedly, ten times or more. This chain links TRBV29-1 with TRBJ2-5; unclear D gene. Germline CDR1 reads SQVTM; CDR2 reads ANQGSEA. With 4 bases removed from V and 1 base from J, the gap between germline ends came to 7 bases. The CDR3 runs to 12 residues. CDR3 sequence (DNA): TGCAGCGTTGTTGTGGTCCAAGAGACCCAGTACTTC. Translation gives CSVVVVQETQYF.

This clonotype was seen at least ten times. The chain has TRBV2 and TRBJ1-2; TRBD1 agrees at 7 bases. The V and J ends lost 5 bases and 0 bases, in that order; junction bases with no gene match: 9. Germline V CDR1 and CDR2: SNHLY, FYNNEI. The CDR3 runs 16 residues. The DNA of the CDR3 is TGTGCCAGCAGTACAACAGGGGCACGGACTAACTATGGCTACACCTTC. Its protein product is CASSTTGARTNYGYTF.

This clonotype came up many times. J is TRBJ2-1 and V is TRBV7-2, with D possibly TRBD2 on 6 matching bases. V gave up 0 bases and J gave up 7 bases, with 13 bases separating them. The CDR3 covers 15 residues. The V gene's germline CDR1 is SGHTA and CDR2 FQGNSA. The DNA for the CDR3 is TGTGCCAGCAGCTTAGCGGGGGGTTTTGGTAATGAGCAGTTCTTC. It codes for CASSLAGGFGNEQFF.